These 19 T cell receptor beta chains were all obtained from the same sample, sequenced in a study of blood T cell repertoires in COVID-19. Libraries were prepared by immunoSEQ multiplex PCR; TCRdb keeps only in-frame clonotypes and omits some of them. The sample has roughly 100,000 clones, about 86% seen once. Sample: peripheral blood. All receptors derive from a human donor in a cohort sampled during active COVID-19.

V is TRBV3-1 (or the pseudogene TRBV3-2) and J is TRBJ1-5, with D unresolved. Germline-derived CDR1 and CDR2 are LGHDT and YNNKEL (reference sequence). Trimming cost V 7 bases and J 8 bases, with 9 bases left between them. The CDR3 spans 11 residues. In DNA form, the CDR3 reads TGTGCCAGCACCCAGAGGAAGCCCCAGCATTTT. It translates to CASTQRKPQHF.

This chain's CDR3 is CAPSTSYGYTF. DNA of the CDR3: TGTGCCCCTTCTACCTCCTATGGCTACACCTTC. The rearrangement uses TRBV7-5 and TRBJ1-2. TRBV7-5 is described as a pseudogene. CDR3 length equals 11 residues.

This clone occurred once. This CDR3 is CASGWTVREETQYF. The CDR3 region has the DNA TGTGCTAGTGGATGGACAGTCAGGGAAGAGACCCAGTACTTC. V gene TRBV12-5 combines with J gene TRBJ2-5, with D tentatively TRBD1 (6 bases). This CDR3 comprises 14 residues. Trimming took 6 bases from V and 3 from J, leaving 14 bases between them. Looked up from germline, CDR1 is LGHNT and CDR2 is FRNRAP.

The gene calls are TRBV11-2 and TRBJ2-7; D ambiguous. V lost 7 bases to trimming and J lost 1 base, with 5 bases between them. Per the germline V gene, CDR1 is SGHAT and CDR2 is FQNNGV. The CDR3 contains 11 residues. The CDR3 region is CASTRSYEQYF. The CDR3 DNA sequence: TGTGCCAGCACCCGGTCCTACGAGCAGTACTTC.

This chain joins TRBV5-1 and TRBJ2-7; 7 nucleotides line up with TRBD2. CDR3 length equals 13 residues. Germline V gives CDR1 SGHRS, CDR2 YFSETQ. V lost 0 bases and J lost 5; bases outside the gene matches: 2. The CDR3 reads CASSLARGDEQYF. Written as DNA, the CDR3 is TGCGCCAGCAGCTTGGCCCGGGGGGACGAGCAGTACTTC.

CDR3 loop: CASSYRDYNEQFF. CDR3 DNA sequence: TGTGCCAGCAGTTACCGGGACTACAATGAGCAGTTCTTC. The chain couples TRBV6-2 or TRBV6-3 to TRBJ2-1, with D possibly TRBD2 on 5 matching bases. Trimming pared 2 bases from V and 3 bases from J, leaving 5 bases between. The CDR3 has 13 residues. Germline CDR1 reads MNHEY; CDR2 reads SVGEGT.

This chain connects TRBV27 to TRBJ1-2; 7 positions agree with TRBD1. Germline lookup yields CDR1 MNHEY and CDR2 SMNVEV (reference sequence). The V and J ends lost 5 bases and 4 bases, in that order; junction bases with no gene match: 19. The CDR3 has 18 residues. The chain's CDR3 is CASSPQGVRGWVGYGYTF. In DNA form, the CDR3 reads TGTGCCAGCAGTCCCCAGGGGGTTCGGGGCTGGGTAGGCTATGGCTACACCTTC.

This clone occurred once. The rearrangement joins TRBV19 to TRBJ2-3; D remains ambiguous. Between the trimmed V and J ends, which lost 4 bases and 8 bases, there was a span of 16 bases. This CDR3 is built from 14 residues. The germline CDR1 and CDR2 sequences are LNHDA and SQIVND (reference sequence). The DNA of the CDR3 is TGTGCCAGTAGTACTCGTTTAAGTCCCGGTACGCAGTATTTT. Residues: CASSTRLSPGTQYF. Based on the CDR3 plus reference TRBV19 and TRBJ2-3, the full variable domain is DGGITQSPKYLFRKEGQNVTLSCEQNLNHDAMYWYRQDPGQGLRLIYYSQIVNDFQKGDIAEGYSVSREKKESFPLTVTSAQKNPTAFYLCASSTRLSPGTQYFGPGTRLTVL.

The chain couples TRBV15 to TRBJ1-2, with 11 bases lining up with TRBD1. CDR1 and CDR2 from the germline V gene are LNHNV and YYDKDF (reference sequence). The CDR3 covers 15 residues. V lost 5 bases, J lost 8 bases, and 10 bases stayed unmatched. CDR3 DNA sequence: TGTGCCACCAGCGATGGGACAGGGGGGGTCGTGGGCTACACCTTC. This gives the protein CATSDGTGGVVGYTF.

CDR3 in DNA: TGTGCCAGCAGCTCTACCCCCCGGCGGGCGTTCACAGATACGCAGTATTTT. It translates to CASSSTPRRAFTDTQYF. The gene calls are TRBV5-6 and TRBJ2-3; D might be TRBD2 (5 bases). Trimming shortened V by 3 bases and J by 2 bases, and 19 bases separated the two germline ends. The CDR3 has 17 amino acids. Germline values: CDR1 SGHDT, CDR2 YYEEEE.

This clone was found once. V is TRBV30 and J is TRBJ1-2; a possible D gene is TRBD1 (5 bases). This CDR3 comprises 13 residues. CDR1 is GTSNPN, CDR2 SVGIG, per germline (reference sequence). V was pared by 2 bases and J by 5 bases, with 12 bases between. The CDR3 DNA sequence: TGTGCCTGGAGTATGGGGGGGAGTTATGGCTACACCTTC. Translating gives CAWSMGGSYGYTF.

The rearrangement joins TRBV5-5 to TRBJ2-5; D call uncertain. In germline, CDR1 is SGHKS, CDR2 YYEKEE (reference sequence). The CDR3 extends over 16 amino acids. V was trimmed by 2 bases and J by 4 bases, leaving 18 bases between them. The CDR3 loop reads CASSFILQTFVETQYF. CDR3 bases: TGTGCCAGCAGCTTTATCCTACAGACCTTCGTAGAGACCCAGTACTTC.

The chain uses TRBV30 and TRBJ2-7, with TRBD1 identical over 8 bases. CDR3 length equals 15 residues. The junction had 11 bases not matched to a gene; V was cut back by 3 bases and J by 4 bases. CDR1 is GTSNPN and CDR2 is SVGIG in the germline V gene (reference sequence). The CDR3 DNA reads TGTGCCTGGAGCGAGTGGGCAGGGGGCGGATACGAGCAGTACTTC. The encoded protein is CAWSEWAGGGYEQYF.

The V gene is TRBV19, the J gene TRBJ1-5, with unresolved D. V lost 6 bases and J 4 bases, leaving 10 bases between the germline ends. The CDR3 extends over 13 amino acids. The germline V gene has CDR1 LNHDA and CDR2 SQIVND (reference sequence). The DNA for the CDR3 is TGTGCCAGTAGCGCGACATTTAATCAGCCCCAGCATTTT. Protein product: CASSATFNQPQHF.

This chain links TRBV9 with TRBJ1-1; the match to TRBD1 covers 8 bases. Trimming removed 3 bases from V and 5 bases from J; junction bases left unmatched: 6. CDR3 length equals 14 residues. The germline V gene has CDR1 SGDLS and CDR2 YYNGEE. The CDR3 region is CASSALTGGTEAFF. CDR3 nucleotides: TGTGCCAGCAGCGCTCTAACAGGGGGGACTGAAGCTTTCTTT.

The chain employs TRBV21-1 and TRBJ2-7; the D call of TRBD2 is as the table states it, not checked on the DNA. TRBV21-1 is listed as a pseudogene. The CDR3 contains 15 residues. CDR3 DNA sequence: TGTGCCAGCAGCAAACCCCCCAAGCGGGGTTACGAGCAGTACTTC. Residues: CASSKPPKRGYEQYF.

This clone was observed once. Relative to the germline gene, one junction end is altered; a read error may explain this. The chain combines TRBV28 with TRBJ1-1; 9 bases match TRBD1. CDR1 is MDHEN, CDR2 SYDVKM, per germline. This CDR3 contains 15 residues. The CDR3 reads CASNLGQGLSPEAFF. The CDR3 coding sequence is TGTGCCAGCAATTTAGGACAGGGGCTTTCCCCTGAAGCTTTCTTT.

This clone has more than one count but fewer than ten. The V gene is TRBV3-1 (or the pseudogene TRBV3-2), the J gene TRBJ1-1; tentative D call: TRBD1 (5 bases). The V and J ends lost 4 bases and 2 bases respectively, with 17 bases between them. Germline-derived CDR1 and CDR2 are LGHDT and YNNKEL (reference sequence). The CDR3 is 16 amino acids. CDR3 in amino acids: CASSRASPGQNTEAFF. In DNA form, the CDR3 reads TGTGCCAGCAGCCGAGCCAGCCCCGGACAAAACACTGAAGCTTTCTTT.

With respect to this clone: A read error may produce the germline difference seen at one junction end. The CDR3 loop is CASSLVLYNEQFF. DNA of the CDR3: TGTGCTAGCAGCTTAGTGCTATACAATGAGCAGTTCTTC. The chain has TRBV7-7 and TRBJ2-1, with D unclear. Germline assignment: CDR1 SSHAT and CDR2 FNYEAQ (reference sequence). This CDR3 is built from 13 residues.